The 14 T cell receptor beta chains below were found in one sample sequenced in a study of blood T cell repertoires in COVID-19. The protocol was immunoSEQ multiplex PCR, while the TCRdb copy is restricted to in-frame clones and leaves out a portion. This sample has about 260,000 clones, with roughly 80% found just once. Sequencing was performed on PBMCs or T cells enriched from blood (not recorded which). These receptors all stem from a man aged 25 to 40 with acute COVID-19.

This clone was recorded once. This chain joins TRBV5-6 and TRBJ2-6; D uncertain. With 4 bases removed from V and 4 bases from J, the gap between germline ends came to 15 bases. CDR1 and CDR2 from the germline V gene are SGHDT and YYEEEE. This CDR3 is built from 16 residues. CDR3 in DNA: TGTGCCAGCAGCCGAAGTTGGGCATCCGGGGCCAACGTCCTGACTTTC. The encoded protein is CASSRSWASGANVLTF. Together with reference TRBV5-6 and TRBJ2-6, the CDR3 gives the full variable domain: DAGVTQSPTHLIKTRGQQVTLRCSPKSGHDTVSWYQQALGQGPQFIFQYYEEEERQRGNFPDRFSGHQFPNYSSELNVNALLLGDSALYLCASSRSWASGANVLTFGAGSRLTVL.

The rearrangement links TRBV24-1 to TRBJ1-6; 7 bases are a match to TRBD1. V lost 11 bases and J lost 18; bases outside the gene matches: 9. CDR3 size: 10 residues. CDR1 and CDR2 (germline): KGHDR, SFDVKD. The CDR3 DNA follows: TGTGCCATCAATAACAGGGGAGGCCACTTT. Translated, it gives CAINNRGGHF.

This sequence joins TRBV9 and TRBJ1-1, with D maybe TRBD1 (6 bases). V was shortened by 4 bases and J by 1 base, with 14 bases between the two germline ends. The CDR3 totals 15 residues. Germline V gives CDR1 SGDLS, CDR2 YYNGEE. The CDR3 DNA sequence: TGTGCCAGCAGCCCCTCAGGGGCGGCGAACACTGAAGCTTTCTTT. It yields the protein CASSPSGAANTEAFF.

The V gene is TRBV19, the J gene TRBJ1-2; the match to TRBD1 covers 10 bases. Trimming at V came to 4 bases and at J to 6 bases, leaving 11 bases not matched to a gene. Germline V CDR1 and CDR2: LNHDA, SQIVND (reference sequence). The CDR3 loop spans 16 amino acids. The CDR3 region has the DNA TGTGCCAGTAGTAGAACCCCGGGACAGGGGTTAGATGGCTACACCTTC. Translating it yields CASSRTPGQGLDGYTF.

The rearrangement links TRBV19 to TRBJ1-2; 8 nucleotides agree with TRBD1. With 3 bases clipped from V and 8 bases from J, the junction kept 8 bases outside the gene matches. Per germline, CDR1 LNHDA and CDR2 SQIVND (reference sequence). This CDR3 has 14 residues. The CDR3 sequence is CASSMADRGLGYTF. CDR3 coding DNA: TGTGCCAGTAGTATGGCCGACAGGGGATTGGGCTACACCTTC.

This clone was detected a few times. The chain uses TRBV20-1 and TRBJ1-2, with 7 bases fitting TRBD1. This CDR3 is built from 13 residues. Unmatched junction bases numbered 5, after V lost 3 bases and J lost 4 bases. Germline lookup yields CDR1 DFQATT and CDR2 SNEGSKA (reference sequence). The CDR3 nucleotides are TGCAGTGCTAGTACCGACAGGGCCTATGGCTACACCTTC. Its translation is CSASTDRAYGYTF.

Here the CDR3 reads CATSEGTSGLVDEQFF. The DNA for the CDR3 is TGTGCCACCAGTGAGGGGACTAGCGGGCTTGTTGATGAGCAGTTCTTC. The gene calls are TRBV24-1 and TRBJ2-1; TRBD2 matches at 12 bases. The junction had 8 bases not matched to a gene; V was cut back by 4 bases and J by 8 bases. There are 16 residues in the CDR3. Germline CDR1 is KGHDR and CDR2 is SFDVKD.

The chain has TRBV6-5 and TRBJ1-6; possibly TRBD1 for D (6 bases). The V gene lost 6 bases and the J gene lost 9 bases, with 15 bases spanning the gap. Germline CDR1 MNHEY, CDR2 SVGAGI. The length of the CDR3 is 14 residues. Written as DNA, the CDR3 is TGTGCCAGCAGAAAACAGGGTCCGGGTTCACCCCTCCACTTT. This encodes CASRKQGPGSPLHF.

The genes are TRBV19 and TRBJ1-2, with 8 bases matching TRBD1. Trimming at V came to 4 bases and at J to 4 bases, leaving 11 bases not matched to a gene. Germline loops: CDR1 LNHDA, CDR2 SQIVND (reference sequence). The CDR3 is 16 residues long. The CDR3 loop reads CASSKNGQGSSYGYTF. CDR3 DNA: TGTGCCAGTAGTAAGAACGGACAGGGTTCATCCTATGGCTACACCTTC.

The gene calls are TRBV9 and TRBJ2-2, with TRBD1 matching over 7 bases. Germline lookup yields CDR1 SGDLS and CDR2 YYNGEE. The CDR3 spans 15 residues. V was pared by 3 bases and J by 4 bases, with 6 bases of the junction left unmatched. CDR3 sequence (DNA): TGTGCCAGCAGCGCCACAGGGGCGGGCACCGGGGAGCTGTTTTTT. Its translation: CASSATGAGTGELFF.

This clone was picked up many times. The chain couples TRBV15 to TRBJ2-1; 10 bases are a match to TRBD2. Germline assignment: CDR1 LNHNV and CDR2 YYDKDF (reference sequence). CDR3 length equals 14 residues. J was trimmed by 5 bases and V by 5 bases; bases with no gene match: 3. The CDR3 region is CATSEAGGNNEQFF. CDR3 coding DNA: TGTGCCACCAGCGAAGCGGGGGGGAACAATGAGCAGTTCTTC. The whole variable domain, filled in from reference TRBV15 and TRBJ2-1, reads DAMVIQNPRYQVTQFGKPVTLSCSQTLNHNVMYWYQQKSSQAPKLLFHYYDKDFNNEADTPDNFQSRRPNTSFCFLDIRSPGLGDTAMYLCATSEAGGNNEQFFGPGTRLTVL.

This clone was seen just once. The J gene is TRBJ1-1, the V gene TRBV7-9; D call uncertain. The CDR3 has 17 amino acids. V was trimmed by 6 bases and J by 0 bases, leaving 20 bases between them. Germline loops: CDR1 SEHNR, CDR2 FQNEAQ (reference sequence). The DNA for the CDR3 is TGTGCCAGCAGTGGTCAGGACCGGGGATTCATGAACACTGAAGCTTTCTTT. Translated, it gives CASSGQDRGFMNTEAFF. Combining the CDR3 with reference TRBV7-9 and TRBJ1-1 gives the whole variable domain DTGVSQNPRHKITKRGQNVTFRCDPISEHNRLYWYRQTLGQGPEFLTYFQNEAQLEKSRLLSDRFSAERPKGSFSTLEIQRTEQGDSAMYLCASSGQDRGFMNTEAFFGQGTRLTVV.

V and J are TRBV3-1 (or the pseudogene TRBV3-2) and TRBJ1-2; possible D gene TRBD1, 5 bases. Germline CDR1 and CDR2: LGHDT and YNNKEL (reference sequence). V gave up 2 bases and J gave up 3 bases, with 16 bases separating them. CDR3 length: 16 residues. The chain's CDR3 is CASSQKGAVGDYGYTF. The CDR3 DNA reads TGTGCCAGCAGCCAAAAAGGGGCAGTCGGCGACTATGGCTACACCTTC.

The chain is built from TRBV14 and TRBJ2-3; D is unresolved. The CDR3 covers 13 residues. Germline V gene lookup returns CDR1 SGHDN and CDR2 FVKESK. The V end lost 4 bases, the J end lost 8 bases, and 13 bases lay between the germline ends. CDR3 in amino acids: CASSLGLSFTQYF. In DNA, the CDR3 is TGTGCCAGCAGCCTTGGCCTTAGCTTTACGCAGTATTTT.